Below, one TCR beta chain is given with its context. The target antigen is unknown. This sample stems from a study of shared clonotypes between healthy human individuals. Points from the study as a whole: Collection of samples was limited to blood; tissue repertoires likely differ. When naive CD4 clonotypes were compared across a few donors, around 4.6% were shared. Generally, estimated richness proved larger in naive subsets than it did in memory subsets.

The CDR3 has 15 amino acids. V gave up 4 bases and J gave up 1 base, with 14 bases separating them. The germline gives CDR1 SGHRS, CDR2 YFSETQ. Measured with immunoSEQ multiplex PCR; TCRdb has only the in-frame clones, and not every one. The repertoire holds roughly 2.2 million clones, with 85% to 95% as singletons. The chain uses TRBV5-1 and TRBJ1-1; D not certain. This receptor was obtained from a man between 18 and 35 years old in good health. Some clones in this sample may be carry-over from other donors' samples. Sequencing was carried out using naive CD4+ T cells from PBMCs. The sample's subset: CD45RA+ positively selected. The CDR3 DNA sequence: TGCGCCAGCAGCCCTACCATACATTCGAACACTGAAGCTTTCTTT. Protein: CASSPTIHSNTEAFF.